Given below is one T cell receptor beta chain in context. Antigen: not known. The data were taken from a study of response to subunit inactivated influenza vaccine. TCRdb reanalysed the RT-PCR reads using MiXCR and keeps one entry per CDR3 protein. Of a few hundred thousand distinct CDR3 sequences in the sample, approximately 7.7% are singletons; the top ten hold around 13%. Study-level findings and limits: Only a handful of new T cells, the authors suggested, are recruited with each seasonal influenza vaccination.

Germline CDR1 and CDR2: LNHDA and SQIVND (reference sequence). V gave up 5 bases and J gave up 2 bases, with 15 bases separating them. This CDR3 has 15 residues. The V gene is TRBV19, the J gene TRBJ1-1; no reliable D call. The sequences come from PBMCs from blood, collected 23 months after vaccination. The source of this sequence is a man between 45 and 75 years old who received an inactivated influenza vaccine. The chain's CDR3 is CASSWTTTGNTEAFF. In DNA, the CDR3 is TGTGCCAGTAGTTGGACCACGACGGGAAACACTGAAGCTTTCTTT.